This is a list of T cell receptor beta chains from one sample in a study of blood T cell repertoires in COVID-19. Sequencing used immunoSEQ multiplex PCR; TCRdb keeps in-frame clones, though not all of them. The sample lists some 300,000 clones; more than 75% were seen once. Sequencing input: PBMCs or T cells enriched from blood (not recorded which). All receptors come from a woman between 55 and 75 years old in a cohort exposed to, infected with or recovered from COVID-19 (not recorded which). CDR3s include the opening cysteine and the closing phenylalanine or tryptophan. A D gene is named only where the DNA matches it firmly. Where a row states a size, it is once, few, many or the class of an expanded clone; other rows omit it.

TRBD2	TRBJ2-1	15	TRBV5-4	few	TGTGCCAGCAGGATAGCGGGAGGGCCCCTTAATGAGCAGTTCTTC	CASRIAGGPLNEQFF
TRBD1	TRBJ1-5	15	TRBV28	NA	TGTGCCAGCAGTTTTCGGGACAGGGGTATTCAGCCCCAGCATTTT	CASSFRDRGIQPQHF
NA	TRBJ2-3	13	TRBV30	NA	TGTGCCTGGAGTCGGGAGTATGCAGATACGCAGTATTTT	CAWSREYADTQYF
TRBD1	TRBJ1-2	18	TRBV14	NA	TGTGCCAGCAGCCAAGAGGAATCCAGGGGGCGGTGTAACTATGGCTACACCTTC	CASSQEESRGRCNYGYTF
TRBD1	TRBJ2-1	16	TRBV5-8	NA	TGTGCCAGCAGCTTGCTCCAGGGGGTCTACTACAATGAGCAGTTCTTC	CASSLLQGVYYNEQFF
NA	TRBJ2-3	15	TRBV4-3	NA	TGCGCCAGCAGCCAACTGACTAGATCCACAGATACGCAGTATTTT	CASSQLTRSTDTQYF
TRBD2	TRBJ2-1	17	TRBV19	NA	TGTGCCAGTAGAGGGGGACTAGCGGGAGGCTCCTACAATGAGCAGTTCTTC	CASRGGLAGGSYNEQFF
TRBD2	TRBJ2-3	16	TRBV5-4	NA	TGTGCCAGCAGCCGGGGGGGTAGCGTCCGGACAGATACGCAGTATTTT	CASSRGGSVRTDTQYF
NA	TRBJ2-5	11	TRBV20-1	NA	TGCAGTGCTAGACAGGGAGAGACCCAGTACTTC	CSARQGETQYF
NA	TRBJ1-2	13	TRBV3-1/TRBV3-2	NA	TGTGCCAGCAGCCAGTGGTTAACGGGGGGCTACACCTTC	CASSQWLTGGYTF
NA	TRBJ2-2	14	TRBV24-1	NA	TGTGCCACCAGTGATTCCAGGGCCACCGGGGAGCTGTTTTTT	CATSDSRATGELFF
TRBD2	TRBJ2-5	15	TRBV7-3	NA	TGTGCCAGCAGCTTGACTAGCGGGAGAACGGAGACCCAGTACTTC	CASSLTSGRTETQYF
NA	TRBJ2-5	15	TRBV5-6	NA	TGTGCCAGCAGCTTGAAGGACCTGAGCGGGGAGACCCAGTACTTC	CASSLKDLSGETQYF
TRBD2	TRBJ2-5	16	TRBV7-2	NA	TGTGCCAGCAGCTTAGATGTAGCGGGGGACCAAGAGACCCAGTACTTC	CASSLDVAGDQETQYF
TRBD2	TRBJ2-1	14	TRBV25-1	NA	TGTGCCAGCAGTGCTAGCGGAGCCTACAATGAGCAGTTCTTC	CASSASGAYNEQFF
NA	TRBJ2-7	15	TRBV10-2	NA	TGCGCCAGCAGTGAGTCTCAGGGGAGAAGCTACGAGCAGTACTTC	CASSESQGRSYEQYF
TRBD1	TRBJ1-1	12	TRBV29-1	NA	TGCAGCGTTTGGGACAGTTACACTGAAGCTTTCTTT	CSVWDSYTEAFF
TRBD2	TRBJ2-1	13	TRBV4-2	NA	TGTGCCAGCAGCCAAGGAGAAGGGACTAAGCAGTTCTTC	CASSQGEGTKQFF
NA	TRBJ1-3	14	TRBV2	NA	TGTGCCAGCAAGCGGAGAGACTCTGGAAACACCATATATTTT	CASKRRDSGNTIYF
NA	TRBJ1-6	16	TRBV25-1	NA	TGTGCCAGCAGTGATTCCAGGGGCTCCTATAATTCACCCCTCCACTTT	CASSDSRGSYNSPLHF
TRBD2	TRBJ2-7	15	TRBV29-1	NA	TGCAGCGTTGCGGGAACTAGCGGGGCCACCTACGAGCAGTACTTC	CSVAGTSGATYEQYF
NA	TRBJ1-1	13	TRBV3-1/TRBV3-2	NA	TGTGCCAGCAGCCCCCGGGACACTACTGAAGCTTTCTTT	CASSPRDTTEAFF
NA	TRBJ2-1	13	TRBV18	NA	TGTGCCAGCTCACCACAGAGGGGAGGTGAGCAGTTCTTC	CASSPQRGGEQFF
TRBD2	TRBJ2-2	19	TRBV27	NA	TGTGCCAGCAGTTTCCCGGTGTTTTTTTCTGAGCGGGAAGGCGGGGAGCTGTTTTTT	CASSFPVFFSEREGGELFF
TRBD2	TRBJ2-1	16	TRBV27	NA	TGTGCCAGCAGTTCCCGGGAGGGAGGACCCGACAATGAGCAGTTCTTC	CASSSREGGPDNEQFF
NA	TRBJ1-2	16	TRBV6-5	NA	TGTGCCAGCAGTTCCCTCCGGACAGTAGCTAACTATGGCTACACCTTC	CASSSLRTVANYGYTF
NA	TRBJ2-5	13	TRBV11-1	NA	TGTGCCAGCAGCTTAAGGCGGCCCGAGACCCAGTACTTC	CASSLRRPETQYF
NA	TRBJ1-5	15	TRBV28	NA	TGTGCCAGCAGTTTAGACATTAGAGGCAATCAGCCCCAGCATTTT	CASSLDIRGNQPQHF
TRBD2	TRBJ2-1	13	TRBV10-1	once	TGCGCCAGCAGTGATCTCGCGGGGGATGAGCAGTTCTTC	CASSDLAGDEQFF
NA	TRBJ1-5	16	TRBV4-1	NA	TGCGCCAGCAGCCAAGATGGCAGGGCTAGCAATCAGCCCCAGCATTTT	CASSQDGRASNQPQHF
NA	TRBJ1-5	13	TRBV2	NA	TGTGCCAGCCTCAAAGGGGCAGGACAGCCCCAGCATTTT	CASLKGAGQPQHF
NA	TRBJ1-2	13	TRBV3-1/TRBV3-2	NA	TGTGCCAGCAGCCGAAGGAACAGGGATGGCTACACCTTC	CASSRRNRDGYTF
NA	TRBJ1-2	15	TRBV6-5	once	TGTGCCAGCAGTTACAAACAGCCGATTAACTATGGCTACACCTTC	CASSYKQPINYGYTF
TRBD1	TRBJ2-1	15	TRBV7-2	NA	TGTGCCAGCAGCTATGACAGGGGCGCCTACAATGAGCAGTTCTTC	CASSYDRGAYNEQFF
TRBD1	TRBJ2-7	14	TRBV10-1	NA	TGCGCCAGCAGTGAGACCGGGACAGGGCACGAGCAGTACTTC	CASSETGTGHEQYF
TRBD2	TRBJ2-3	16	TRBV4-3	NA	TGCGCCAGCAGCCAAGATGTGGGGACTAGGTTAGATACGCAGTATTTT	CASSQDVGTRLDTQYF
NA	TRBJ2-3	19	TRBV28	NA	TGTGCCAGCAGTTTAGGACAGGAGGTGCCGGGAGGGCCGGCAGATACGCAGTATTTT	CASSLGQEVPGGPADTQYF
TRBD2	TRBJ2-7	19	TRBV6-4	NA	TGTGCCAGCAGTGACTCGCCTAGCGGGAGGGCCCCCCCCAACTACGAGCAGTACTTC	CASSDSPSGRAPPNYEQYF
NA	TRBJ2-5	13	TRBV30	NA	TGTGCCTGGAGGGGGCAGGCCTCCGGGACCCAGTACTTC	CAWRGQASGTQYF
TRBD1	TRBJ2-1	16	TRBV7-8	NA	TGTGCCAGCAGCCAAAGACAGGGGAGTACCTACAATGAGCAGTTCTTC	CASSQRQGSTYNEQFF
NA	TRBJ1-1	11	TRBV25-1	once	TGTGCCAGCACCTCCGGACAGGAAGCTTTCTTT	CASTSGQEAFF
NA	TRBJ2-1	13	TRBV27	NA	TGTGCCCCCGGGGCCGGGAGAACTGATGAGCAGTTCTTC	CAPGAGRTDEQFF
NA	TRBJ1-5	14	TRBV9	NA	TGTGCCAGCAGCGCGACAGAAGGCAATCAGCCCCAGCATTTT	CASSATEGNQPQHF
NA	TRBJ2-7	11	TRBV2	NA	TGTGCCAGCGGGCAGGGCCACGAGCAGTACTTC	CASGQGHEQYF
NA	TRBJ2-4	11	TRBV19	once	TGTGCCAGTATCCTAAATAACATTCAGTACTTC	CASILNNIQYF
NA	TRBJ2-6	17	TRBV2	NA	TGTGCCAGCCTGGATCGGACGGGGGTCTCTGGGGCCAACGTCCTGACTTTC	CASLDRTGVSGANVLTF